Listed below are T cell receptor beta chains from one sample, sequenced in a study of shared clonotypes between healthy human individuals. Sequenced by immunoSEQ multiplex PCR; TCRdb stores in-frame clones only, minus some. The sample carries approximately 500,000 clones, 75% to 80% recorded once. Material: PBMCs. Receptor source: a woman between 40 and 55 years old in good health. Some clones in this sample may be carry-over from other donors' samples. Both conserved end residues are part of each CDR3. The D gene is left open where the match is weak. Where a row states a size, it is once, few, many or the class of an expanded clone; other rows omit it.

V,J,size,D,DNA,CDR3
TRBV5-1,TRBJ2-1,NA,TRBD2,TGCGCCAGCAGCTCGGGACTAGCGGCCTACAATGAGCAGTTCTTC,CASSSGLAAYNEQFF
TRBV4-1,TRBJ2-5,NA,TRBD1,TGCGCCAGCAGCCAAGCCCGGGACAGGGAGGGAGAGACCCAGTACTTC,CASSQARDREGETQYF
TRBV5-1,TRBJ2-2,NA,TRBD2,TGCGCCAGCAGCTTGCTACTAGCGGGAGGCACCGGGGAGCTGTTTTTT,CASSLLLAGGTGELFF
TRBV16,TRBJ2-3,many,TRBD2,TGTGCCAGCAGCCATCGTCAAGTGACTAGCGTAGGAGATACGCAGTATTTT,CASSHRQVTSVGDTQYF
TRBV5-4,TRBJ2-1,many,NA,TGTGCCAGCAGCTTGGACGGGGAAGCCTACAATGAGCAGTTCTTC,CASSLDGEAYNEQFF
TRBV19,TRBJ2-7,NA,TRBD2,TGTGCCAGTAGTCCCAGACGGGGGGGGGACGAGCAGTACTTC,CASSPRRGGDEQYF
TRBV19,TRBJ2-7,NA,NA,TGTGCCAGTAGTATCGGGGCCGAGCAGTACTTC,CASSIGAEQYF
TRBV10-3,TRBJ1-3,NA,NA,TGTGCCATCAGTGATGGGTCTTCCGGAAACACCATATATTTT,CAISDGSSGNTIYF
TRBV7-3,TRBJ2-2,NA,NA,TGTGCCAGCAGCCCACCGGGACCGACCACCGGGGAGCTGTTTTTT,CASSPPGPTTGELFF
TRBV2,TRBJ2-2,NA,NA,TGTGCCAGCAGTGACACAGGGTGGAACACCGGGGAGCTGTTTTTT,CASSDTGWNTGELFF
TRBV18,TRBJ2-3,NA,NA,TGTGCCAGCTCACCCCTCCCGCCCGGAGATACGCAGTATTTT,CASSPLPPGDTQYF
TRBV13,TRBJ2-2,NA,NA,TGTGCCAGCAGCTTAGGTCCCGGGCTTAACACCGGGGAGCTGTTTTTT,CASSLGPGLNTGELFF
TRBV7-2,TRBJ2-3,NA,NA,TGTGCCAGCAGCCCCATGATTGGGGGGCAATCAGATACGCAGTATTTT,CASSPMIGGQSDTQYF
TRBV7-2,TRBJ2-5,NA,NA,TGTGCCAGCAGCTTAGCAGGGGGAGGGGAGACCCAGTACTTC,CASSLAGGGETQYF
TRBV6-1,TRBJ1-1,NA,NA,TGTGCCAGCAGTGAAGACGAGGGGTCGGGCACTGAAGCTTTCTTT,CASSEDEGSGTEAFF
TRBV6-1,TRBJ1-6,NA,NA,TGTGCCAGCAACCGCAGGGAATATAATTCACCCCTCCACTTT,CASNRREYNSPLHF
TRBV30,TRBJ1-1,few,TRBD1,TGTGCCTGGAGTGAGACAGGGAGGACTGAAGCTTTCTTT,CAWSETGRTEAFF
TRBV7-9,TRBJ1-1,few,NA,TGTGCCAGTACCCCTCCGGGGACAACAAACACTGAAGCTTTCTTT,CASTPPGTTNTEAFF
TRBV7-9,TRBJ1-2,NA,NA,TGTGCCAGCAGCTTAGTCCAGGGCTCGGCTGGCTACACCTTC,CASSLVQGSAGYTF
TRBV18,TRBJ1-1,NA,TRBD1,TGTGCCAGCTCAACCAACAGGGGCCTCGACACTGAAGCTTTCTTT,CASSTNRGLDTEAFF
TRBV7-6,TRBJ2-7,NA,NA,TGTGCCAGCAGCTTATTTCCAAGCAGCTCCTACGAGCAGTACTTC,CASSLFPSSSYEQYF
TRBV6-1,TRBJ1-4,NA,NA,TGTGCCAGCAGGCCACAACAGGGTGGGGGCAGGGGACTGTTTTTT,CASRPQQGGGRGLFF
TRBV6-1,TRBJ2-7,NA,NA,TGTGCCAGCAGTGAAGTCGGGGATAACGAGCAGTACTTC,CASSEVGDNEQYF
TRBV23-1,TRBJ2-7,NA,TRBD1,TGCGCCAGCAGTCAATCCCCTCGACCACACAGGGGACCCCTATCCTACGAGCAGTACTTC,CASSQSPRPHRGPLSYEQYF
TRBV18,TRBJ2-7,NA,TRBD2,TGTGCCAGCTCACCATGGGCTAGCGGAAACTACGAGCAGTACTTC,CASSPWASGNYEQYF
TRBV5-1,TRBJ2-7,NA,TRBD1,TGCGCCAGCAGGGCCGGACAGGCAATATCCTACGAGCAGTACTTC,CASRAGQAISYEQYF
TRBV27,TRBJ1-1,NA,NA,TGTGCCAGCAGGCCTACAGGGATCACTGAAGCTTTCTTT,CASRPTGITEAFF
TRBV28,TRBJ2-4,NA,NA,TGTGCCAGCAGTTTACAGGGTAGACAGTACTTC,CASSLQGRQYF
TRBV5-1,TRBJ2-5,NA,TRBD1,TGCGCCAGCAGCCACTCGACAGGGTCGGAAGAGCAGTACTTC,CASSHSTGSEEQYF
TRBV7-9,TRBJ2-3,NA,NA,TGTGCCAGCAGCTTAAGCGCGGATACGCAGTATTTT,CASSLSADTQYF
TRBV29-1,TRBJ2-7,NA,NA,TGCAGCGTTGAAACGGGAGCTTACGAGCAGTACTTC,CSVETGAYEQYF
TRBV25-1,TRBJ1-4,NA,NA,TGTGCCAGCAGTGGACAGTGGGGTGAAAAACTGTTTTTT,CASSGQWGEKLFF
TRBV7-9,TRBJ1-6,few,NA,TGTGCCAGCAGCTTAGTTGGGCAGGTGGATTCACCCCTCCACTTT,CASSLVGQVDSPLHF
TRBV30,TRBJ1-4,NA,NA,TGTGCCTGGAGCCGGGGGCCTAATGAAAAACTGTTTTTT,CAWSRGPNEKLFF
TRBV2,TRBJ2-3,NA,TRBD2,TGTGCCAGCAGTGAAGGGACTAGCCGGCGCACAGATACGCAGTATTTT,CASSEGTSRRTDTQYF
TRBV5-1,TRBJ1-1,NA,NA,TGCGCCAGCAGCTTGGTAGGGCCGAACACTGAAGCTTTCTTT,CASSLVGPNTEAFF
TRBV5-4,TRBJ2-7,NA,NA,TGTGCCAGCAGCGGAGGACACCCCAACGAGCAGTACTTC,CASSGGHPNEQYF
TRBV28,TRBJ2-2,many,TRBD2,TGTGCCAGCAGCGTCCAGACTAGCGGGATCGGGGAGCTGTTTTTT,CASSVQTSGIGELFF
TRBV28,TRBJ2-2,NA,NA,TGTGCCAGCAGTGCTGCAGGGTTGTTGGGGAGGGGGGTCGCGAACACCGGGGAGCTGTTTTTT,CASSAAGLLGRGVANTGELFF
TRBV29-1,TRBJ2-3,NA,NA,TGCAGCGCCCGCTATTCCGATACGCAGTATTTT,CSARYSDTQYF